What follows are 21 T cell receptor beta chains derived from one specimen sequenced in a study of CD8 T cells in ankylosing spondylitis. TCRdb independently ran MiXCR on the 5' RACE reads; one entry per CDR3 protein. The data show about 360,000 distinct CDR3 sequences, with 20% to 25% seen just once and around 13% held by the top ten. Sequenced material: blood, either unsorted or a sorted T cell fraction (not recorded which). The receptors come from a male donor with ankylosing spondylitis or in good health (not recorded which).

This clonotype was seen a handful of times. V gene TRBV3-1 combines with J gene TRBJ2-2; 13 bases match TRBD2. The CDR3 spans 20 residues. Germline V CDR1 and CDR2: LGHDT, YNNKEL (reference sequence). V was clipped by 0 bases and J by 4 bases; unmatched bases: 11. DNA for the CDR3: TGTGCCAGCAGCCAAGATCGACTAGCGGGGGGAGGCTACGGCACCGGGGAGCTGTTTTTT. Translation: CASSQDRLAGGGYGTGELFF.

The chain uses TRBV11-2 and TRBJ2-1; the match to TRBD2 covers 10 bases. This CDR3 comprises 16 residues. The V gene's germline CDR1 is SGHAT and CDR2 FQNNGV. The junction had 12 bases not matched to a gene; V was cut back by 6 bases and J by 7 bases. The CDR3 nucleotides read TGTGCCAGCAGGATAGCGGGGGGCCTAGTTGGTAATGAGCAGTTCTTC. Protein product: CASRIAGGLVGNEQFF.

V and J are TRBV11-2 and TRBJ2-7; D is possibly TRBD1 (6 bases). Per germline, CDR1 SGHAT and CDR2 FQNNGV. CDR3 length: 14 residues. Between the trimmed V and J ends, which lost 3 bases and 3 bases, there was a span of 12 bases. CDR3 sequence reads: CASSFTGSVYEQYF. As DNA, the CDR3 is TGTGCCAGCAGCTTCACAGGGTCCGTCTACGAGCAGTACTTC.

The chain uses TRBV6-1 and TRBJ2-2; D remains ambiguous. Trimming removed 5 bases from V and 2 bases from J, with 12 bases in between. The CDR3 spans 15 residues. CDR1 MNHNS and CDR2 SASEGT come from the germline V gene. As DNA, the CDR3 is TGTGCCAGCAGTCCGACGACTGGAAACACCGGGGAGCTGTTTTTT. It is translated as CASSPTTGNTGELFF.

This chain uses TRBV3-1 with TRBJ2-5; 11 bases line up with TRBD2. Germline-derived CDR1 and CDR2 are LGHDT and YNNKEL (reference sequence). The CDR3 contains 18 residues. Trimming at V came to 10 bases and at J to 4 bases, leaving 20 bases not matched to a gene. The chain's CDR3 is CAISSHTSGGIKGETQYF. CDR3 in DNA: TGTGCCATCAGTTCACACACTAGCGGGGGCATTAAAGGAGAGACCCAGTACTTC.

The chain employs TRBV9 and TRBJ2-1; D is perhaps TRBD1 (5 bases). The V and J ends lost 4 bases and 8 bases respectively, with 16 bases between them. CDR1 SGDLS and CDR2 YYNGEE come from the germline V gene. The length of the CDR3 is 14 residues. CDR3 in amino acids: CASSPPVGAHEQFF. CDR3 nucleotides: TGTGCCAGCAGCCCCCCCGTTGGGGCTCATGAGCAGTTCTTC. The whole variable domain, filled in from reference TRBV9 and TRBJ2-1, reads DSGVTQTPKHLITATGQRVTLRCSPRSGDLSVYWYQQSLDQGLQFLIQYYNGEERAKGNILERFSAQQFPDLHSELNLSSLELGDSALYFCASSPPVGAHEQFFGPGTRLTVL.

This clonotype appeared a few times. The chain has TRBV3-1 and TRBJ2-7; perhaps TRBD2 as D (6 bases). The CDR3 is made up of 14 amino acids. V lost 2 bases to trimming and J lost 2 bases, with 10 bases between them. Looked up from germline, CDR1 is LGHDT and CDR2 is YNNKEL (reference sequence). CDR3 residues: CASSQPGLTYEQYF. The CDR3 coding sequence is TGTGCCAGCAGCCAACCGGGACTGACCTACGAGCAGTACTTC.

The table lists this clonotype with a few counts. The CDR3 loop reads CASSLGGVTFPTDTQYF. DNA of the CDR3: TGTGCCAGCAGCTTAGGGGGCGTTACGTTCCCCACAGATACGCAGTATTTT. V and J are TRBV7-9 and TRBJ2-3; possibly TRBD1 for D (5 bases). The CDR3 loop spans 17 amino acids. Germline V gene sequence: CDR1 SEHNR, CDR2 FQNEAQ (reference sequence). V lost 1 base to trimming and J lost 2 bases, with 16 bases between them.

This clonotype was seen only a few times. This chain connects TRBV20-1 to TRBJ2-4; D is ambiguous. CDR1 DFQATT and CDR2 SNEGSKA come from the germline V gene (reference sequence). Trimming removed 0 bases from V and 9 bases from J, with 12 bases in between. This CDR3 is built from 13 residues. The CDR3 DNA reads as TGCAGTGCTAGAGATGGCCTAGATGGCATTCAGTACTTC. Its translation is CSARDGLDGIQYF.

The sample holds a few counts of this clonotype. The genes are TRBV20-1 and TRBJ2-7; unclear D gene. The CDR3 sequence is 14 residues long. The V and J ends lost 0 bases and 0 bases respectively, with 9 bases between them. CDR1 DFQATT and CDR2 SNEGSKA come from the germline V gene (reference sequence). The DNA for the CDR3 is TGCAGTGCTAGAGATATTAGGGACTCCTACGAGCAGTACTTC. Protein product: CSARDIRDSYEQYF.

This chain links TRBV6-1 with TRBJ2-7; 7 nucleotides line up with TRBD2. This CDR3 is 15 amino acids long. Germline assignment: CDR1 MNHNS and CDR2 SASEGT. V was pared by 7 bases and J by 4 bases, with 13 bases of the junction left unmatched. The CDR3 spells CASTATGRGNYEQYF. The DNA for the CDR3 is TGTGCCAGCACCGCGACCGGGCGGGGGAATTACGAGCAGTACTTC.

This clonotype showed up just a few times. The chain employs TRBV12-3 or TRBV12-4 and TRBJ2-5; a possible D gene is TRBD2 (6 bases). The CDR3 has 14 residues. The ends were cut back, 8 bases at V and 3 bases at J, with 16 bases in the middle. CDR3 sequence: CASGAGSTEETQYF. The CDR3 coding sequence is TGTGCCAGCGGAGCCGGGAGCACCGAAGAGACCCAGTACTTC.

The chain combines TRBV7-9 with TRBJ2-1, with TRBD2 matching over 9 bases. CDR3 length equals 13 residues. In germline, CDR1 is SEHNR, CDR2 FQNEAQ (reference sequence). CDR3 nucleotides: TGTGCAAGCGCGGGACTAGCATACAATGAGCAGTTCTTC. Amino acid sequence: CASAGLAYNEQFF.

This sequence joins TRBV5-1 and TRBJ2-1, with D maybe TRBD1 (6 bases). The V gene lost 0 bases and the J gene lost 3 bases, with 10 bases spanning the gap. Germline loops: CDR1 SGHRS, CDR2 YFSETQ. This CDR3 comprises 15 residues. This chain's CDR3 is CASSLEQGRYNEQFF. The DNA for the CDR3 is TGCGCCAGCAGCTTGGAACAGGGCCGCTACAATGAGCAGTTCTTC.

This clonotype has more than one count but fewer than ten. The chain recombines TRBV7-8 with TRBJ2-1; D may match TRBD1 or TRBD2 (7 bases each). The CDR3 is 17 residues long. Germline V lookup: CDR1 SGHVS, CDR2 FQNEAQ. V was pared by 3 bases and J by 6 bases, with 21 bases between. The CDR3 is CASSFRVQGGSFNEQFF. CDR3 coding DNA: TGTGCCAGCAGCTTTCGGGTTCAGGGGGGGTCGTTCAATGAGCAGTTCTTC.

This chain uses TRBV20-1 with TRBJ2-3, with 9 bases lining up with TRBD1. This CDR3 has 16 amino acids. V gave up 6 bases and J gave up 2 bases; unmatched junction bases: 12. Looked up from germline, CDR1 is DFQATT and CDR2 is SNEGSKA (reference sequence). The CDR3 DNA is TGCAGTGCCCTGGCTGGACAGGGGTCCTTCACAGATACGCAGTATTTT. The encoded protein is CSALAGQGSFTDTQYF.

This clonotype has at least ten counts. The DNA of the CDR3 is TGCAGTGCTAGGATACTAGCGGGGGTTGAGCAGTTCTTC. Amino acid sequence: CSARILAGVEQFF. V gene TRBV20-1 combines with J gene TRBJ2-1; TRBD2 matches 11 bases. Losses at the gene ends were 3 bases for V and 9 bases for J; bases not matched to a gene: 4. This CDR3 is 13 amino acids long. From germline, CDR1 is DFQATT and CDR2 SNEGSKA (reference sequence).

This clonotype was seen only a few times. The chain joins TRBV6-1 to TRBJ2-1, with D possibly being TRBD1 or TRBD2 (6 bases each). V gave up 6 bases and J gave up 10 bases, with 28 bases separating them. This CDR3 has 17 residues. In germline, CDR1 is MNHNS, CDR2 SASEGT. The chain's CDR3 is CASRRGVDRHPSGEQFF. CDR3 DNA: TGTGCCAGCAGGAGGGGGGTCGACAGACACCCCTCGGGGGAGCAGTTCTTC.

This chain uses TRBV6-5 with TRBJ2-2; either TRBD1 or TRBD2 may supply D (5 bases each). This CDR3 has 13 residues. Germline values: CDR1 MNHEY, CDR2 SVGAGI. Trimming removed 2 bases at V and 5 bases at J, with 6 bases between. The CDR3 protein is CASSYEGTGELFF. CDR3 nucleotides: TGTGCCAGCAGTTACGAGGGGACCGGGGAGCTGTTTTTT.

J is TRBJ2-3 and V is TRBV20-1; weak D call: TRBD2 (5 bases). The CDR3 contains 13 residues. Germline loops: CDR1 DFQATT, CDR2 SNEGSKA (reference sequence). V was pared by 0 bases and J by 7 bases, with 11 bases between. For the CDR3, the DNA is TGCAGTGCTAGAGAACCGGGATCTCATACGCAGTATTTT. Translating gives CSAREPGSHTQYF.

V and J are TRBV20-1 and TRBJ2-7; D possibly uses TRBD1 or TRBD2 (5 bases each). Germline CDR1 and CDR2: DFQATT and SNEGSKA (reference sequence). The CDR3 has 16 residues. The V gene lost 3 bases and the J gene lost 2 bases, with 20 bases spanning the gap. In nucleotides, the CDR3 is TGCAGTGCTAGTCCCCAGGGCGGGCGAGGTCCCTACGAGCAGTACTTC. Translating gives CSASPQGGRGPYEQYF.